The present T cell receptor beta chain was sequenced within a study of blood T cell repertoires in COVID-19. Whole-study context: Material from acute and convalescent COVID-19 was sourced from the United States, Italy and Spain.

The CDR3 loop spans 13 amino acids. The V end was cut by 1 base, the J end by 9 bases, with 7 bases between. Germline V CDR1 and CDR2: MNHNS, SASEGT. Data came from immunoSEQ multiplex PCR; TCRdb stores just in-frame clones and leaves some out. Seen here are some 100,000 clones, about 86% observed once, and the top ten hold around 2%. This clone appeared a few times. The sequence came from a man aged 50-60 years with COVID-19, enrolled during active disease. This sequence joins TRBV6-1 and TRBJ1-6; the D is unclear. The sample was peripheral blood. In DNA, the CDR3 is TGTGCCAGCAGTGAAGTTGAGTTTTCACCCCTCCACTTT. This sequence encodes CASSEVEFSPLHF.